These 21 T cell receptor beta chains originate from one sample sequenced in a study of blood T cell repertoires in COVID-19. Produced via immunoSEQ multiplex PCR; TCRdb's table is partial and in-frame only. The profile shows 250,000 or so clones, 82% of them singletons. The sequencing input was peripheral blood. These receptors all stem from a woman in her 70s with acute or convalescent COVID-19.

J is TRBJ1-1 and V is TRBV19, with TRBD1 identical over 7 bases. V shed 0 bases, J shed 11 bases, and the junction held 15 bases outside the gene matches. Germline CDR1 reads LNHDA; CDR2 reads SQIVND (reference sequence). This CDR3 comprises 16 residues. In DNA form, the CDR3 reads TGTGCCAGTAGTATAGATCGGGTCGGAGGGGGCGCGACGGCTTTCTTT. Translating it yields CASSIDRVGGGATAFF.

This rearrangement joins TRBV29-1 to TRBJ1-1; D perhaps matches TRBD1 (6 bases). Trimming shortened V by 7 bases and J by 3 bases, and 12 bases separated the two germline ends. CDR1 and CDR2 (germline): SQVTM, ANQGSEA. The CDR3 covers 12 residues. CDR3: CSGTRGYTEAFF. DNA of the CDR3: TGCAGCGGAACCAGGGGCTACACTGAAGCTTTCTTT.

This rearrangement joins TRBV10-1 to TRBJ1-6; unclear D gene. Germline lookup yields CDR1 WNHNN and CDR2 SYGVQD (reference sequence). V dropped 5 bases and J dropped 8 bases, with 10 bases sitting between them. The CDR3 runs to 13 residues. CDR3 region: CASSRGQDSPLHF. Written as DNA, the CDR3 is TGCGCCAGCAGTAGAGGGCAGGATTCACCCCTCCACTTT.

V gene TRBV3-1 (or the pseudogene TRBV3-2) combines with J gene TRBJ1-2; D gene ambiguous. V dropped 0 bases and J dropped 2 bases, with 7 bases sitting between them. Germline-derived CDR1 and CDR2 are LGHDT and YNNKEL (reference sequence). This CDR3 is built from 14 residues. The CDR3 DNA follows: TGTGCCAGCAGCCAAGAAGTCCGGAACTATGGCTACACCTTC. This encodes CASSQEVRNYGYTF.

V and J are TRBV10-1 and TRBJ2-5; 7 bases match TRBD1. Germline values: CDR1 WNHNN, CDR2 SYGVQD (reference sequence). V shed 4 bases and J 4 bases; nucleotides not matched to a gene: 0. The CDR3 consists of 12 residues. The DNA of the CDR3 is TGCGCCAGCAGTGCAGGGGGAGAGACCCAGTACTTC. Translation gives CASSAGGETQYF.

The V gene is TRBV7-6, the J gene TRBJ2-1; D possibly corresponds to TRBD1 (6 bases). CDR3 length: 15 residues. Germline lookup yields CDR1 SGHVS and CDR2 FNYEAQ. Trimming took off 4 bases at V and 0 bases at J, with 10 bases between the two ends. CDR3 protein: CASSSVGGSYNEQFF. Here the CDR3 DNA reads TGTGCCAGCAGCTCAGTAGGGGGCTCCTACAATGAGCAGTTCTTC.

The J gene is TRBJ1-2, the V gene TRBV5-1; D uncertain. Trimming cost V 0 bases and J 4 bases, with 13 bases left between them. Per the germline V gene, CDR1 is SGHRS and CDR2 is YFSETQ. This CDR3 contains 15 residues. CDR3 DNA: TGCGCCAGCAGCTTGGAGGCGCATGGCGGCTATGGCTACACCTTC. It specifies CASSLEAHGGYGYTF.

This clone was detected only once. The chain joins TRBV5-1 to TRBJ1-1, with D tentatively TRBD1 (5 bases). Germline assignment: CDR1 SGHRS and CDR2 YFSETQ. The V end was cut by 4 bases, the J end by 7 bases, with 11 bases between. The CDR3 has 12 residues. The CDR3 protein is CASSRNRFEAFF. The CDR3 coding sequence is TGCGCCAGCAGCCGAAACAGGTTTGAAGCTTTCTTT.

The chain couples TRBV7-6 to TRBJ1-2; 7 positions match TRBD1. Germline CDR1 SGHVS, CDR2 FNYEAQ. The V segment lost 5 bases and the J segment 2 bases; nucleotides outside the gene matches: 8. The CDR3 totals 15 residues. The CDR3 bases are TGTGCCAGCAGCGACGGGACAGCCCTGAACTATGGCTACACCTTC. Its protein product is CASSDGTALNYGYTF.

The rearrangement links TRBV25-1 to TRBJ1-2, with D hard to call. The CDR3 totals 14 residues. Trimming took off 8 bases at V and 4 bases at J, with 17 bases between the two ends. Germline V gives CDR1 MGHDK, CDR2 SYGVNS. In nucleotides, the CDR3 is TGTGCCAGCGCGCCGGGGAAACACCGCTATGGCTACACCTTC. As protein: CASAPGKHRYGYTF.

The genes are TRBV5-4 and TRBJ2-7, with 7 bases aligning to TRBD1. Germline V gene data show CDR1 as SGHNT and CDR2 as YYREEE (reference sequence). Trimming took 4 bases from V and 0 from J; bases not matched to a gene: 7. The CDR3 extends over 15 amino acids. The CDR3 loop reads CASSRQGRSSYEQYF. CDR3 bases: TGTGCCAGCAGCCGACAGGGACGGAGCTCCTACGAGCAGTACTTC.

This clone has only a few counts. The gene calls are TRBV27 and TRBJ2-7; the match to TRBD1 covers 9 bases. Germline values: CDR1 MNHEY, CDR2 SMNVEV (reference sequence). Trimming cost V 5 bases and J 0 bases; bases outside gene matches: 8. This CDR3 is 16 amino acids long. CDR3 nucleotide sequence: TGTGCCAGCAGTGCGGGACAGGGTCATAGCTCCTACGAGCAGTACTTC. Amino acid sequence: CASSAGQGHSSYEQYF.

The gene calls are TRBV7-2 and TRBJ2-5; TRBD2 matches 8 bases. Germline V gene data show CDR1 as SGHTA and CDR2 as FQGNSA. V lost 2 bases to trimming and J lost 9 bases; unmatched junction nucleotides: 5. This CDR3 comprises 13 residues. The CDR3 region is CASSLSGGDSQYF. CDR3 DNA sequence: TGTGCCAGCAGCTTATCGGGGGGGGATTCCCAGTACTTC.

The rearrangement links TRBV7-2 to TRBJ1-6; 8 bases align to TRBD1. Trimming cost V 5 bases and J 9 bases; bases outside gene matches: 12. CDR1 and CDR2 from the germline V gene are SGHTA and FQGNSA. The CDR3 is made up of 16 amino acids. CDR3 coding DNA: TGTGCCAGCAGCCGGAGGCCGGGACAGGACTCTTCACCCCTCCACTTT. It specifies CASSRRPGQDSSPLHF.

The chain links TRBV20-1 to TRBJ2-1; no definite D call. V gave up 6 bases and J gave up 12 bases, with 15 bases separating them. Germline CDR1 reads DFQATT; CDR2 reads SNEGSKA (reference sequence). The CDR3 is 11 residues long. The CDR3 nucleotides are TGCAGTGCCCCCCGGGTGTCGGTGCAGTTCTTC. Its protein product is CSAPRVSVQFF.

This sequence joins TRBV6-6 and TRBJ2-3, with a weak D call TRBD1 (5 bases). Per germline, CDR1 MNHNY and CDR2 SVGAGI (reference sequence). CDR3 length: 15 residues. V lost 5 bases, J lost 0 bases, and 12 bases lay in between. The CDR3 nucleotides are TGTGCCAGCAGTGATCGGACACTTAGCACAGATACGCAGTATTTT. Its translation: CASSDRTLSTDTQYF.

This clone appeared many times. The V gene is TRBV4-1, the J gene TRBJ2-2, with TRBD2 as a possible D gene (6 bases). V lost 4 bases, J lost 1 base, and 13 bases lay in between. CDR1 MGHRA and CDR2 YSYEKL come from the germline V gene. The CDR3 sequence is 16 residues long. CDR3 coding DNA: TGCGCCAGCAGCCCTGAGGGACTGAAGAACACCGGGGAGCTGTTTTTT. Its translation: CASSPEGLKNTGELFF.

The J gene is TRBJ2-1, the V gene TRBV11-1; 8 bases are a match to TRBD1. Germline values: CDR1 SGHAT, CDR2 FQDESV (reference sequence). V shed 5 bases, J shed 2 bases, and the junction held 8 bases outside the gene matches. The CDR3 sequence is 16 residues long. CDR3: CASSRIDRGTYNEQFF. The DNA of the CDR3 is TGTGCCAGCAGCAGAATTGACAGGGGCACCTACAATGAGCAGTTCTTC.

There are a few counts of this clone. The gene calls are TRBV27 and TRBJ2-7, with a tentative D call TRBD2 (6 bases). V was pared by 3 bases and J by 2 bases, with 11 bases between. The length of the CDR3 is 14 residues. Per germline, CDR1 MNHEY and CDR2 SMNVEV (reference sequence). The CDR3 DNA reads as TGTGCCAGCAGTTTGCGCGGGGCCCCCTACGAGCAGTACTTC. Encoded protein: CASSLRGAPYEQYF.

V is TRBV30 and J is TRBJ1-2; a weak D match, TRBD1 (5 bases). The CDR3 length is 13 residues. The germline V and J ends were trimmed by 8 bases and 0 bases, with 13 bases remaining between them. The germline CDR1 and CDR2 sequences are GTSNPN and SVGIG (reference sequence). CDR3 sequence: CAAQVSANYGYTF. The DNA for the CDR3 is TGTGCCGCACAGGTATCTGCTAACTATGGCTACACCTTC.

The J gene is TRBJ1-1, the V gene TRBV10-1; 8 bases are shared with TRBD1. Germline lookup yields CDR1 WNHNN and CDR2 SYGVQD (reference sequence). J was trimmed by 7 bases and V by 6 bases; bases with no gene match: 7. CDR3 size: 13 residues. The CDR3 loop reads CASSRQGQGEAFF. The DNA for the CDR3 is TGCGCCAGCAGCAGACAGGGGCAGGGTGAAGCTTTCTTT.